What follows is one TCR beta chain and its context. The antigen remains unidentified. Assay used: immunoSEQ multiplex PCR; TCRdb lists only in-frame clones, some missing. This sample carries roughly 2,000,000 clones, 85% to 95% of them seen once, and the ten largest clones take less than 1.5%. This sample is part of a study of shared clonotypes between healthy human individuals. Across the study: The donor group consisted of two women and a few men, aged 18 to 49. Points from the study as a whole: Sample collection involved blood only; tissue repertoires are likely different. How much donors shared clonotypes was expected to be affected by sequencing depth.

Naive CD8 cells, CD45RO-negative and positively selected for CCR7, excluded terminally differentiated effector memory CD45RA+ cells. All donors were healthy HIV-negative adults lacking recent acute infections or vaccinations. V lost 3 bases to trimming and J lost 1 base, with 16 bases between them. Germline values: CDR1 SGHNT, CDR2 YYREEE (reference sequence). This CDR3 is built from 17 residues. Sequencing input: naive CD8+ T cells sorted from blood. This TCR came from a young man in good health. The chain combines TRBV5-4 with TRBJ2-2; D could derive from TRBD1 or TRBD2 (5 bases each). The CDR3, as DNA: TGTGCCAGCAGCTCCTCGGGACGGACCATGAACACCGGGGAGCTGTTTTTT. Encoded protein: CASSSSGRTMNTGELFF.